These T cell receptor beta chains were read from a single sample in a study of T cells after yellow fever vaccination. TCRdb itself ran the 5' RACE reads through MiXCR, one entry per CDR3 protein. Here the sample spans some 550,000 distinct CDR3 sequences, less than 20% being singletons. Source: PBMCs, taken 15 days after the yellow fever booster vaccination. The receptors come from a man aged 25 to 45 who received the YFV17D yellow fever vaccine. Both conserved end residues are part of each CDR3. Fields, in order: J gene, clone size, D gene, V gene, CDR3 DNA, CDR3 protein. The D gene is left open where the match is weak. Size tells how often a clone was seen (once, few, many) or the class of an expanded clone, and some rows leave it out.

>TRBJ2-7|.|.|TRBV5-1
TGCGCCAGCAGGCGGGACGGCGTCTACGAGCAGTACTTC
CASRRDGVYEQYF
>TRBJ2-2|few|.|TRBV7-9
TGTGCCAGCAGCCCACGGGCGACAGGAAATTCCGGGGAGCTGTTTTTT
CASSPRATGNSGELFF
>TRBJ2-5|few|.|TRBV5-1
TGCGCCAGCAGCTTGGCCGGGGACTTCCAAGAGACCCAGTACTTC
CASSLAGDFQETQYF
>TRBJ2-3|.|.|TRBV6-1
TGTGCCAGCAGCGAGGGGTTCCCACTTAGCACAGATACGCAGTATTTT
CASSEGFPLSTDTQYF
>TRBJ1-2|few|TRBD1|TRBV14
TGTGCCAGCAGCTCGGGACAGGGAGGCGGCTACACCTTC
CASSSGQGGGYTF
>TRBJ2-1|.|.|TRBV20-1
TGCAGTGCTAGAGTCCCCGCCGGGAATGAGCAGTTCTTC
CSARVPAGNEQFF
>TRBJ2-7|.|TRBD1|TRBV19
TGTGCCATCTGGCTTGGGACAGGTCCCTGTGAGCAGTACTTC
CAIWLGTGPCEQYF
>TRBJ2-5|few|.|TRBV27
TGTGCCAGCAGTTTCGTATACGGAGAGACCCAGTACTTC
CASSFVYGETQYF
>TRBJ2-6|few|.|TRBV9
TGTGCCAGCAGCGTAGGTCCGGGACAAGGGGCCAACGTCCTGACTTTC
CASSVGPGQGANVLTF
>TRBJ1-1|.|.|TRBV18
TGTGCCAGCTCACCACAGGCGGGCACTGAAGCTTTCTTT
CASSPQAGTEAFF
>TRBJ2-1|few|.|TRBV4-3
TGCGCCAGCAGCCAAGACGTAGGTGGATCCAATGAGCAGTTCTTC
CASSQDVGGSNEQFF
>TRBJ2-1|few|TRBD2|TRBV12-3/TRBV12-4
TGTGCCAGCAGTGAACTAGCGGGAGGCCTCAATGAGCAGTTCTTC
CASSELAGGLNEQFF
>TRBJ2-1|.|TRBD2|TRBV12-3/TRBV12-4
TGTGCCAGCAGTTTCCCCATAACTAGCGGGAGTATCCATGAGCAGTTCTTC
CASSFPITSGSIHEQFF
>TRBJ2-1|.|TRBD2|TRBV28
TGTGCCAGCACCCTGGGCGGGAGGCGACGCAATGAGCAGTTCTTC
CASTLGGRRRNEQFF
>TRBJ2-7|many|.|TRBV5-4
TGTGCCAGCAGCTTGGATAGAAACTACGAGCAGTACTTC
CASSLDRNYEQYF
>TRBJ2-2|few|TRBD1|TRBV28
TGTGCCAGCAGTCCACCGGGACAGGGGAACACCGGGGAGCTGTTTTTT
CASSPPGQGNTGELFF
>TRBJ2-3|.|.|TRBV25-1
TGTGCCAGCAGTGACCGGGACAGCACAGATACGCAGTATTTT
CASSDRDSTDTQYF
>TRBJ1-1|few|.|TRBV6-1
TGTGCCAGCAGCTCAAGGACGGGTCTAAACACTGAAGCTTTCTTT
CASSSRTGLNTEAFF
>TRBJ1-1|.|.|TRBV19
TGTGCCAGTATGAGGAGCCAACCCACGGGCACTGAAGCTTTCTTT
CASMRSQPTGTEAFF
>TRBJ2-3|.|.|TRBV5-1
TGCGCCAGCAGCTTGGACTCCCAAATCACAGATACGCAGTATTTT
CASSLDSQITDTQYF
>TRBJ2-6|few|.|TRBV7-9
TGTGCCAGCAGCTTACTACAGTCGGCCGTCCTGACTTTC
CASSLLQSAVLTF
>TRBJ2-1|few|TRBD2|TRBV20-1
TGCAGTGCAACACCCTCGGTAGCGGGAGGGCCCCACAATGAGCAGTTCTTC
CSATPSVAGGPHNEQFF
>TRBJ1-1|.|.|TRBV7-9
TGTGCCAGCACACCGGTCGGGGGAGTGAACACTGAAGCTTTCTTT
CASTPVGGVNTEAFF
>TRBJ2-2|few|TRBD2|TRBV7-2
TGTGCCAGCAGCTTAGCGGGACTAGCGGGGAACACCGGGGAGCTGTTTTTT
CASSLAGLAGNTGELFF
>TRBJ2-2|few|.|TRBV5-1
TGCGCCAGCAGCTCCTCGGACCCAAGTTCCGGGGAGCTGTTTTTT
CASSSSDPSSGELFF
>TRBJ1-3|.|.|TRBV20-1
TGCAGTGCTAGAGAGGGGGCGCATGGAAACACCATATATTTT
CSAREGAHGNTIYF
>TRBJ2-2|.|TRBD1|TRBV7-6
TGTGCCAGCAGCTTAGCGCAAGGGGGCAGATTCAACACCGGGGAGCTGTTTTTT
CASSLAQGGRFNTGELFF
>TRBJ2-2|.|TRBD2|TRBV7-7
TGTGCCCTTCGGGGGGGAGACGGGGAGCTGTTTTTT
CALRGGDGELFF
>TRBJ2-5|.|.|TRBV21-1
TGTGCCAGCAGCAAATTCATGGCCGTGGGGGCCCAAGAGACCCAGTACTTC
CASSKFMAVGAQETQYF
>TRBJ2-7|.|TRBD2|TRBV20-1
TGCAGTGCCCAGACTAGCGGGCTTTACGAGCAGTACTTC
CSAQTSGLYEQYF
>TRBJ1-2|few|.|TRBV12-3/TRBV12-4
TGTGCCAGCAGTCGGTCTCGGTACTGGGATGGCTACACCTTC
CASSRSRYWDGYTF
>TRBJ1-5|.|TRBD1|TRBV7-8
TGTGCCAGCAGCTCGGGACAGGGGGTAGGTCAGCCCCAGCATTTT
CASSSGQGVGQPQHF
>TRBJ2-2|.|.|TRBV19
TGTGCCAGTAGCGACGGACAAATCGGGGAGCTGTTTTTT
CASSDGQIGELFF
>TRBJ2-2|.|TRBD2|TRBV28
TGTGCCAGCAGCAGACTGGGACTAGCGGGAGACCGGCCCGGGGAGCTGTTTTTT
CASSRLGLAGDRPGELFF
>TRBJ2-5|.|TRBD1|TRBV20-1
TGCAGTGCCACCGGGACAGGGTGGGAGACCCAGTACTTC
CSATGTGWETQYF
>TRBJ1-1|few|.|TRBV9
TGTGCCAGCAGCGCCGGACGGGGAACTGAAGCTTTCTTT
CASSAGRGTEAFF
>TRBJ2-5|few|TRBD2|TRBV20-1
TGCAGTGCTAGGAGTGGGGGACTAGCGGGCTTTCAAGAGACCCAGTACTTC
CSARSGGLAGFQETQYF
>TRBJ1-1|few|TRBD1|TRBV18
TGTGCCAGCTCACTCCAGGGGGCTGAAGCTTTCTTT
CASSLQGAEAFF
>TRBJ2-3|few|TRBD2|TRBV25-1
TGTGCCAGCAGTGGAGCGGGGGGCACAGATACGCAGTATTTT
CASSGAGGTDTQYF
>TRBJ1-4|few|.|TRBV6-1
TGTGCCAGCAGACCAGGGATATCTAATGAAAAACTGTTTTTT
CASRPGISNEKLFF
>TRBJ2-1|.|TRBD1|TRBV4-3
TGCGCCAGCAGCCAAGAGGCCCAGGGACAGTTGTACAATGAGCAGTTCTTC
CASSQEAQGQLYNEQFF
>TRBJ2-7|.|.|TRBV27
TGTGCCAGCAGTTTTACACAGCATCCCTACGAGCAGTACTTC
CASSFTQHPYEQYF
>TRBJ2-6|.|.|TRBV10-3
TGTGCCATCAGACCGGACAAGGCCAACGTCCTGACTTTC
CAIRPDKANVLTF